This TCR beta chain was recovered during a study of T-cell memory formation after mild COVID-19 (dated by TCRdb to the early 2020s). A note on the overall study: Most TCR sequence clusters were specific to one of the two donors. The cohort was made up of two young adult volunteers, one female and one male, who were previously healthy. In a couple of donors, T-cell clones that expanded and contracted after mild COVID-19 were tracked by sequencing TCRalpha and TCRbeta repertoires over time.

Measured from the cysteine to the phenylalanine, the CDR3 is 15 residues long. Just CDR3 DNA is preserved here, 45 bases in frame from base 1. Based on the germline V gene, the CDR1 and CDR2 sequences are LGHNA and YSLEER. Worth noting for this clonotype: The antigen it binds to is not known. Within one base of it there is no much larger clone, and no base qualities were kept.

Ficoll-Paque density gradient centrifugation was used to isolate PBMCs. The reads were generated on an Illumina NovaSeq 6000. Using 5'RACE with constant-segment primers, TCRalpha and TCRbeta cDNA libraries were constructed, with sample barcodes and unique molecular identifiers added in the process. Trizol reagent was used to extract RNA from every sample. Library amplification was performed in two PCR steps, and a second sample barcode and Illumina TruSeq adapters were introduced in the second step. The libraries were sequenced on an Illumina NovaSeq using 2 x 150 bp paired-end reads. The original pipeline was this. The reads were demultiplexed and collapsed into UMI-guided consensus sequences using migec v1.2.7. Using mixcr v2.1.11, the UMI consensuses were aligned to TRA and TRB V and J templates and assembled into clonotypes. A clonotype was counted as expanded or contracted only if both edgeR and NoisET called the change significant, with noise models trained on biological replicates. For edgeR calls, the thresholds were a false discovery rate-adjusted p below 0.01 and a log2 fold-change of 1. As an exploratory analysis of dynamics, max-normalized trajectories of the 1000 most abundant clonotypes were examined by PCA with hierarchical clustering. Separately sequenced CD4+ and CD8+ repertoires were used to assign a CD4 or CD8 phenotype to each responding clone. The public sequencing data were trimmed at Q25 with fastp and processed into clonotypes with MiXCR by TCRdb, which kept only in-frame beta chains. Rows with one shared CDR3 protein collapse into an entry with the most common genes and DNA. The V and J calls come from TCRdb's annotation, not from the publication. In this sample the table shows a few hundred thousand distinct CDR3 sequences, around an eighth of which occur a single time. The biggest ten clones account for about 21% of the sample.

Study-wide conclusions, independent of this receptor: Balanced CD4/CD8 phenotypes were observed for clones contracting from day 15 to 85, whereas a bias towards CD4+ was observed for a second wave of clones expanding from day 15 to 37. Some responding clones were detected in pre-infection memory, which suggested that pre-existing cross-reactive memory T cells had joined the SARS-CoV-2 response. Contracting CD4+ clones turned up mainly in the CM and EM memory subsets, whereas EMRA was where CD8+ clones were enriched. Only a couple of mild cases were covered in the study, and larger cohorts including severe cases with pre-infection samples were considered necessary. SARS-CoV-2 specificity of the second-wave clones peaking on day 37 was not confirmed.

The sequence was collected from a man between 18 and 35 years old who had mild COVID-19 (a few samples of this study predate the infection). The sample titles of this study are shuffled in the database, so cell type and time point are left out; the donor was told from shared clones. The chain is made from TRBV4-3 and TRBJ2-1, with 7 junctional bases fitting TRBD1. Sequenced input: PBMCs or a T cell subset sorted from them (not recorded which). CDR3 protein: CASRRDRTTYNEQFF. The nucleotide sequence reads TGCGCGTCGCGAAGGGACAGAACGACCTACAATGAGCAGTTCTTC.